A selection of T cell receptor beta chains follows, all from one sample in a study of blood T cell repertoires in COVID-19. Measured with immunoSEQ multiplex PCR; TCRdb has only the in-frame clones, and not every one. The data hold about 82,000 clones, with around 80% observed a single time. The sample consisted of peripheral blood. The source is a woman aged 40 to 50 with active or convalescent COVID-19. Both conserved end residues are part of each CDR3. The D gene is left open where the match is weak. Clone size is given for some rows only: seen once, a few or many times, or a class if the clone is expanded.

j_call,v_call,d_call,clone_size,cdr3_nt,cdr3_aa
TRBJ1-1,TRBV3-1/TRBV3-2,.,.,TGTGCCAGCAGCCAAGATTCTGTAGGTACAGGGACTGAAGCTTTCTTT,CASSQDSVGTGTEAFF
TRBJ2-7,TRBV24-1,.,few,TGTGCCACCAGTGATTCACAGGGATACTGGGACGAGCAGTACTTC,CATSDSQGYWDEQYF
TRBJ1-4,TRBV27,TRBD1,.,TGTGCCAGCAGTCCTTGGGGGCAACCCGGACAGGGTAAACTGTTTTTT,CASSPWGQPGQGKLFF
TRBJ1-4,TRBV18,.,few,TGTGCCAGCTCACCTGGGCCCAATGAAAAACTGTTTTTT,CASSPGPNEKLFF
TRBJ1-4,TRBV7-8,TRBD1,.,TGTGCCAGCAGCGAACAACAGGGGTCTCGAGAAAAACTGTTTTTT,CASSEQQGSREKLFF
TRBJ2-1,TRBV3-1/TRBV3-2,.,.,TGTGCCAGCAGCTCAGGGTCCGGTGCGGGGAACAATGAGCAGTTCTTC,CASSSGSGAGNNEQFF
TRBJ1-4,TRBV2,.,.,TGTGCCAGCAGTGAAAGAGAGGGTAATGAAAAACTGTTTTTT,CASSEREGNEKLFF
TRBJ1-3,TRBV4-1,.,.,TGCGCCAGCAGCCATCTAGGAAACACCATATATTTT,CASSHLGNTIYF
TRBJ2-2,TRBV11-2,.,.,TGTGCCAGCAGCTTAATTGGGGGGAGTGGCACCGGGGAGCTGTTTTTT,CASSLIGGSGTGELFF
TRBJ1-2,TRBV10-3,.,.,TGTGCCACCTGGGGGCCAGAATCCTCTACTATCGGCTACACCTTC,CATWGPESSTIGYTF
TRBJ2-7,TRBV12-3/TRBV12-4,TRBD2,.,TGTGCCAGCAGCGGACTAGTCTACGAGCAGTACTTC,CASSGLVYEQYF
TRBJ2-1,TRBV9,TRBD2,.,TGTGCCAGCATAAACCCGGGACTAGCGGGGGGGAGCTCCTACAATGAGCAGTTCTTC,CASINPGLAGGSSYNEQFF
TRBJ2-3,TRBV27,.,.,TGTGCCAGCAGTGGGAGAAACACAGATACGCAGTATTTT,CASSGRNTDTQYF
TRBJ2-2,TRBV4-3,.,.,TGCGCCAGCAGGCTAAACTGGAACACCGGGGAGCTGTTTTTT,CASRLNWNTGELFF
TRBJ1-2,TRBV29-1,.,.,TGCAGCGTTCGGGGACTTTTAAGGGGGGGAGAAGGCTACACCTTC,CSVRGLLRGGEGYTF
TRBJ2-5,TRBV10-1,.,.,TGCGCCAGCAGTGCCTCCTCCGGGACTTACCAAGAGACCCAGTACTTC,CASSASSGTYQETQYF
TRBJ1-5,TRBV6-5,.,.,TGTGCCAGCAGCCTAGATGCCAATCAGCCCCAGCATTTT,CASSLDANQPQHF
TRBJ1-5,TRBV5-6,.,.,TGTGCCAGCAGCTTGTTCGGACGGGATGATCAGCCCCAGCATTTT,CASSLFGRDDQPQHF
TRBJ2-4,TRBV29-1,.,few,TGCAGCGTTGAAGAAGGTCCGGGAGCACCTTTAGCCAAAAACATTCAGTACTTC,CSVEEGPGAPLAKNIQYF
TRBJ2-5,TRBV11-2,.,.,TGTGCCAGCAGCTTAGGCTCTGGAGGGGGGGCCCCCCGGGAGACCCAGTACTTC,CASSLGSGGGAPRETQYF
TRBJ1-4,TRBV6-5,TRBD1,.,TGTGCCAGCAGTCCGACAGGGTATCGAGAAAAACTGTTTTTT,CASSPTGYREKLFF
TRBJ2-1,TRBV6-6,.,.,TGTGCCAGCAGTCCCCAAGGGAGAATTGGCCGCAATGAGCAGTTCTTC,CASSPQGRIGRNEQFF
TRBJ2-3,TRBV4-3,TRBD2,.,TGCGCCAGCAGCCAAGATGTGGCGGGAGGTACAGATACGCAGTATTTT,CASSQDVAGGTDTQYF
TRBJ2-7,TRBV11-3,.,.,TGTGCCAGCAGCTTAGAATTTCTAGCGACCTACGAGCAGTACTTC,CASSLEFLATYEQYF
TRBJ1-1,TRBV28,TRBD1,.,TGTGCCAGCAGTTTCTCGGACAGGGGTTCCGAAGCTTTCTTT,CASSFSDRGSEAFF
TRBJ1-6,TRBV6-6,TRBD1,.,TGTGCCAGCACCCAGACAGGGGAGGGTTCACCCCTCCACTTT,CASTQTGEGSPLHF
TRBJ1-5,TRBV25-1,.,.,TGTGCCAGCAGTCACACCGGACAGTATCAGCCCCAGCATTTT,CASSHTGQYQPQHF
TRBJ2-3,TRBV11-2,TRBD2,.,TGTGCCAGCAGCTTAGAGTCTAGCGGGGGTGCAGATACGCAGTATTTT,CASSLESSGGADTQYF
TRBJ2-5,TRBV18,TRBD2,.,TGTGCCAGCTCCCTACTATATTCCTCCGGACTAGCGGGGGCCCGGTACCAAGAGACCCAGTACTTC,CASSLLYSSGLAGARYQETQYF
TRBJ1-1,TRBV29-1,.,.,TGCAGCGTTGAAGAAGGGAGGGGGTTTAACTTT,CSVEEGRGFNF
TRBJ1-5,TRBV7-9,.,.,TGTGCCAGCAGCGCGGAGAATCAGCCCCAGCATTTT,CASSAENQPQHF
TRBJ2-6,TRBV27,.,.,TGTGCCAGCAGTTTCCAGGGACCAGGGACTTCTGGGGCCAACGTCCTGACTTTC,CASSFQGPGTSGANVLTF
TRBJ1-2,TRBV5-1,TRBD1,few,TGCGCCAGCAGCTTTGTAGGGACAGGCGATAACTATGGCTACACCTTC,CASSFVGTGDNYGYTF
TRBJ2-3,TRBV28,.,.,TGTGCCAGCAGTTTATGGGGGGGAACGAAAACAGATACGCAGTATTTT,CASSLWGGTKTDTQYF
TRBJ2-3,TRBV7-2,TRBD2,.,TGTGCCAGCAGCTTAGTGGTAGCGGGGGGCATAGATACGCAGTATTTT,CASSLVVAGGIDTQYF
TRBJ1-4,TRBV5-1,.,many,TGCGCCAGCAGCTTGCAGGGGAACTTAGGCGAAAAACTGTTTTTT,CASSLQGNLGEKLFF
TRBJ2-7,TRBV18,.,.,TGTGCCAGCTCGGAGGGGGCACCCTACGAGCAGTACTTC,CASSEGAPYEQYF
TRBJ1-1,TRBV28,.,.,TGTGCCAGCAGTGTCCCGGACACCTTTGAAGCTTTCTTT,CASSVPDTFEAFF
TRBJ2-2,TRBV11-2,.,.,TGTGCCAGCAGCTTTAAACGGACAATGAGACCCGGGGAGCTGTTTTTT,CASSFKRTMRPGELFF
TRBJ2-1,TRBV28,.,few,TGTGCCAGCAGTATTATTAGCGTAAACAATGAGCAGTTCTTC,CASSIISVNNEQFF
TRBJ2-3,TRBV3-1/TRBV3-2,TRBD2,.,TGTGCCAGCAGCCAAGATTTCGCGACTAGCGGGGGTCGGTATTTT,CASSQDFATSGGRYF
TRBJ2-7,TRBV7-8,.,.,TGTGCCAGCGGTGTAGGGGCCACCTACGAGCAGTACTTC,CASGVGATYEQYF
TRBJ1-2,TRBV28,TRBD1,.,TGTGCCAGCAGTTCATGGGGACAGGGTGAGGCTGGCTACACCTTC,CASSSWGQGEAGYTF
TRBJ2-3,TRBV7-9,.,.,TGTGCCAGCAGCTTATCGATACTTATGAGCACAGATACGCAGTATTTT,CASSLSILMSTDTQYF
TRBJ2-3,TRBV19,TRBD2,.,TGTGCCAGTAGCCTAATGGGACTAGCGCCTAGCACAGATACGCAGTATTTT,CASSLMGLAPSTDTQYF
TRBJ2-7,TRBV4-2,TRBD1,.,TGTGCCAGCAGCCCATCAACTTTCGGGACAGGGGACCACGAGCAGTACTTC,CASSPSTFGTGDHEQYF
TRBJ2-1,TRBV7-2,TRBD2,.,TGTGCCAGCAGCTTATTGATGGGACTACTCGTCGAGCAGTTCTTC,CASSLLMGLLVEQFF
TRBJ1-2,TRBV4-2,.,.,TGTGCCAGCAGCCAATTCGGGGATGGCTACACCTTC,CASSQFGDGYTF
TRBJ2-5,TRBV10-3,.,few,TGTGCCATCAGTGGACAGATACAAGAGACCCAGTACTTC,CAISGQIQETQYF
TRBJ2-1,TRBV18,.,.,TGTGCCAGCTCACCACTAGAGGAAGGCTACAATGAGCAGTTCTTC,CASSPLEEGYNEQFF
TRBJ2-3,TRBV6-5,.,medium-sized,TGTGCCAGCAGTTACAGTTACAGTAGCACAGATACGCAGTATTTT,CASSYSYSSTDTQYF
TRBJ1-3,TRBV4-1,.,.,TGCGCCAGCAGCCGAAGATACAGGTTCTTCTCTGGAAACACCATATATTTT,CASSRRYRFFSGNTIYF
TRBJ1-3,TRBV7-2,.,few,TGTGCCAGCAGCCTGGGACATCCCTCTGGAAACACCATATATTTT,CASSLGHPSGNTIYF
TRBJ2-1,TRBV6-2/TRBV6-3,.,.,TGTGCCAGCAGTTACTACAAGAACAATGAGCAGTTCTTC,CASSYYKNNEQFF
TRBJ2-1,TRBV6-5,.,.,TGTGCCAGCAGAAGGGGGGGCTCCTACAATGAGCAGTTCTTC,CASRRGGSYNEQFF
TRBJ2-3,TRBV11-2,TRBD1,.,TGTGCCAGCAGCTTCCGGGCAGGGGGCTTCGCAGATACGCAGTATTTT,CASSFRAGGFADTQYF
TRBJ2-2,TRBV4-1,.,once,TGCGCCAGCAGCCAAGTTATTTTGGGGGCAGGCGGGGAGCTGTTTTTT,CASSQVILGAGGELFF
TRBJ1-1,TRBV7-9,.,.,TGTGCCAGCAGCTTAGCGCCGGTCACTGAAGCTTTCTTT,CASSLAPVTEAFF